This TCR beta chain was retrieved from a study of blood T cell repertoires in COVID-19. Study as a whole: T cells, B-cell-depleted T cells, or PBMCs provided the cDNA or gDNA that served as material.

V was shortened by 2 bases and J by 2 bases, with 9 bases between the two germline ends. CDR1 and CDR2 from the germline V gene are SGHTA and FQGTGA. The CDR3 is 14 residues long. Sequencing used immunoSEQ multiplex PCR; TCRdb keeps in-frame clones, though not all of them. The profile covers fewer than 200,000 clones, with over 80% appearing a single time and under 4% taken by the ten largest. Participant reports of clinical history set cohort assignment. This sequence originates from a woman in her 30s who had been exposed to COVID-19. The chain uses TRBV7-3 and TRBJ1-1; a weak D match, TRBD1 (5 bases). Sequencing was performed on PBMCs or T cells enriched from blood (not recorded which). This CDR3 is CASSLSGYNTEAFF. The CDR3 DNA sequence: TGTGCCAGCAGCTTATCAGGGTATAACACTGAAGCTTTCTTT.